A selection of T cell receptor beta chains follows, all from one sample in a study of early T cells in non-severe SARS-CoV-2 infection. Each CDR3 protein gets one entry after TCRdb re-called the 5' RACE reads with MiXCR. This table has tens of thousands of distinct CDR3 sequences, less than 8% appearing once. Sequencing was done on a sample of whole blood. The origin of the receptors is an adult who was a healthcare worker with PCR-confirmed SARS-CoV-2 infection or an uninfected control (not recorded which). The CDR3 runs from the conserved cysteine through the conserved F or W. D genes are given only for firm matches. Size tells how often a clone was seen (once, few, many) or the class of an expanded clone, and some rows leave it out.

v_gene,d_gene,j_gene,abundance,CDR3nt,CDR3aa
TRBV20-1,NA,TRBJ1-5,many,TGCAGTGCATCAGAAACTAGCAATCAGCCCCAGCATTTT,CSASETSNQPQHF
TRBV12-3/TRBV12-4,TRBD1,TRBJ1-2,many,TGTGCCAGCACCCCTAGGACAGGTTTTGATGGCTACACCTTC,CASTPRTGFDGYTF
TRBV10-3,TRBD2,TRBJ2-1,many,TGTGCCATCAGACCCGAGTCGCGGGGGGGCAATGAGCAGTTCTTC,CAIRPESRGGNEQFF
TRBV7-9,TRBD2,TRBJ2-1,many,TGTGCCAGCAGCGCCCATCAACCGGGACTAGACTCCTACAATGAGCAGTTCTTC,CASSAHQPGLDSYNEQFF
TRBV18,TRBD2,TRBJ2-7,NA,TGTGCCAGCTCACCCGCCGGGATAGCGGGGGGGAACTACGAGCAGTACTTC,CASSPAGIAGGNYEQYF
TRBV6-4,NA,TRBJ2-1,many,TGTGCCAGCAGTGATTCAGGGCTTGGTGAGCAGTTCTTC,CASSDSGLGEQFF
TRBV20-1,NA,TRBJ2-7,few,TGCAGTGCTAGAGACGGGACAACCTACGAGCAGTACTTC,CSARDGTTYEQYF
TRBV12-3/TRBV12-4,NA,TRBJ1-1,many,TGTGCCAGCAGTTCCCCGACAGACATGAACACTGAAGCTTTCTTT,CASSSPTDMNTEAFF
TRBV20-1,NA,TRBJ1-1,NA,TGCAGTGCAGTCCGAGAGGGGTTGATGGCTGAAGCTTTCTTT,CSAVREGLMAEAFF
TRBV11-2,TRBD2,TRBJ2-7,many,TGTGCCAGCAGACGTCCCGGGACTAGAGCGTACGAGCAGTACTTC,CASRRPGTRAYEQYF
TRBV3-1,NA,TRBJ1-2,many,TGTGCCAGCAGCCAAGGTCAACAGCCCTATGGCTACACCTTC,CASSQGQQPYGYTF
TRBV5-1,NA,TRBJ1-1,many,TGCGCCAGCAGCTTGGTCGGGGATCCCAACACTGAAGCTTTCTTT,CASSLVGDPNTEAFF
TRBV15,TRBD1,TRBJ2-1,few,TGTGCCACCAGCAGAGACTTTGAGGGACAGGGTTATGAGCAGTTCTTC,CATSRDFEGQGYEQFF
TRBV20-1,TRBD2,TRBJ2-3,many,TGCAGTGCTAGCGGGGGGGCCACAGATACGCAGTATTTT,CSASGGATDTQYF
TRBV19,NA,TRBJ1-2,NA,TGTGCCAGTATCCGGGGTGGCAGCTACACCTTC,CASIRGGSYTF
TRBV20-1,NA,TRBJ1-5,many,TGCAGTGCTAGAGAAACAGGGAAAGGCAATCAGCCCCAGCATTTT,CSARETGKGNQPQHF
TRBV7-9,TRBD2,TRBJ2-3,NA,TGTGCCAGCAGCCCCGGACTAGCGGCTAGCACAGATACGCAGTATTTT,CASSPGLAASTDTQYF
TRBV11-2,TRBD1,TRBJ1-1,many,TGTGCCAGCAGCCCAACAGGGGTCTTGAACACTGAAGCTTTCTTT,CASSPTGVLNTEAFF
TRBV25-1,NA,TRBJ1-2,NA,TGTGCCAGCAGCCTAGGGACTAACTATGGCTACACCTTC,CASSLGTNYGYTF
TRBV3-1,NA,TRBJ2-7,many,TGTGCCAGCAGCAATGGGCTCACCTCCTTCGGGGGGCTCTCCTACGAGCAGTACTTC,CASSNGLTSFGGLSYEQYF
TRBV6-6,NA,TRBJ2-3,NA,TGTGCCAGCAGTGCGAGGGATAGCACAGATACGCAGTATTTT,CASSARDSTDTQYF
TRBV19,NA,TRBJ2-7,NA,TGTGCCAGTAGTATCCCCCCCAACGAGCAGTACTTC,CASSIPPNEQYF
TRBV12-3/TRBV12-4,TRBD1,TRBJ2-2,many,TGTGCCAGCACCCCGGGACAGGAGGCCGGGGAGCTGTTTTTT,CASTPGQEAGELFF
TRBV28,TRBD1,TRBJ1-6,NA,TGTGCCAGCAGTTGGGGGACAGATAATTCACCCCTCCACTTT,CASSWGTDNSPLHF
TRBV2,TRBD2,TRBJ2-2,NA,TGTGCCAGCAAAGAAGGACTAGTGTCCTCCGGGGAGCTGTTTTTT,CASKEGLVSSGELFF
TRBV12-3/TRBV12-4,NA,TRBJ1-2,many,TGTGCCAGCAGTTACACCGACAGTCCGATTTATGGCTACACCTTC,CASSYTDSPIYGYTF
TRBV5-1,NA,TRBJ1-2,many,TGCGCCAGCAGCTTGGATGTCGAGGGAGGCTACACCTTC,CASSLDVEGGYTF
TRBV20-1,TRBD1,TRBJ1-2,many,TGCAGTGCCAGAATGACCCGGGACAGGGGTGGTGGCTACACCTTC,CSARMTRDRGGGYTF
TRBV28,TRBD1,TRBJ2-3,many,TGTGCCAGCAGTTTTATCCGGGACAGCCCATCCGCAGATACGCAGTATTTT,CASSFIRDSPSADTQYF
TRBV12-3/TRBV12-4,NA,TRBJ2-7,many,TGTGCCAGCAGTTTAGGGGCAGGCCCCCACCCCTACGAGCAGTACTTC,CASSLGAGPHPYEQYF
TRBV7-3,NA,TRBJ1-1,NA,TGTGCCAGCAGCCAAAACGGGCCAAACACTGAAGCTTTCTTT,CASSQNGPNTEAFF
TRBV20-1,NA,TRBJ2-1,many,TGCAGTGCTAGAGAGACAATAGCGGTAGCCTACAATGAGCAGTTCTTC,CSARETIAVAYNEQFF
TRBV6-2/TRBV6-3,NA,TRBJ2-3,NA,TGTGCCAGCTCTAGCTCCGATCATGCAGATACGCAGTATTTT,CASSSSDHADTQYF
TRBV7-2,NA,TRBJ1-2,many,TGTGCCAGCAGCCTAGACAGTAACTATGGCTACACCTTC,CASSLDSNYGYTF
TRBV19,TRBD2,TRBJ2-7,few,TGTGCCAGTAGTATCGCGGGAGCCACCTACGAGCAGTACTTC,CASSIAGATYEQYF
TRBV4-3,TRBD2,TRBJ2-1,many,TGCGCCAGCAGCCACCTAGCGGGGGGGCGTAATGAGCAGTTCTTC,CASSHLAGGRNEQFF
TRBV20-1,TRBD2,TRBJ2-2,many,TGCAGTGCTAGAGATGGGACTAGCGGGGACACCGGGGAGCTGTTTTTT,CSARDGTSGDTGELFF